The entry below describes one TCR beta chain. Per the original methods: Scientists estimated how many nucleated cells there were by amplifying reference gene primers. Generated by immunoSEQ multiplex PCR, the TCRdb table keeps only in-frame clones and is missing some. That table furnishes V, J and clone size, whereas the DNA furnished D and trimming. The data contain hundreds of thousands of clones, roughly 90% of them singletons. This record belongs to a study of blood T cell repertoires in COVID-19. Background on the study: Samples representing acute and convalescent COVID-19 were sourced from the United States, Italy and Spain.

Enrolled through a virtual design, the participants were between about 18 and 89 years of age and came from roughly 22 US areas. Each recovered donor of Cohort 3 presented with two negative PCRs, clearance, or symptom resolution. V was shortened by 0 bases and J by 5 bases, with 13 bases between the two germline ends. This CDR3 is 15 amino acids long. Germline-derived CDR1 and CDR2 are SGHRS and YFSETQ. The V and J genes are TRBV5-1 and TRBJ2-3, with D possibly TRBD1 on 5 matching bases. This TCR was recovered from a woman aged 40 to 50 who had recovered from COVID-19. Specimen: PBMCs or T cells enriched from blood (not recorded which). The CDR3 region is CASSLGARAGDTQYF. The DNA of the CDR3 is TGCGCCAGCAGCTTGGGCGCCAGGGCTGGAGATACGCAGTATTTT.